The TCR beta chain under discussion was sequenced for a study of blood T cell repertoires in COVID-19. Study-wide context: COVID-19 samples collected from the United States, Italy and Spain covered acute and convalescent phases. Nucleic acid was either cDNA or gDNA, and it came from T cells, B-cell-depleted T cells, or PBMCs.

Original methodology: Reference gene primer amplification in the assay estimated nucleated cell counts. Clones were sequenced by immunoSEQ multiplex PCR, and TCRdb holds only the in-frame ones, with some missing. Clone size and the V and J calls come from that table; the DNA yielded D and trimming. Here the sample spans roughly 45,000 clones, about 92% being singletons. The germline CDR1 and CDR2 sequences are ENHRY and SYGVKD. The CDR3 spans 13 residues. The V end was cut by 8 bases, the J end by 0 bases, with 10 bases between. Sequencing was done on a sample of peripheral blood. The chain couples TRBV10-3 to TRBJ1-1, with a tentative D call TRBD1 (6 bases). This TCR was sampled from a man aged 55 to 69 with COVID-19, enrolled during active disease. DNA for the CDR3: TGTGCCATCGCCTCAGGGGTGAACACTGAAGCTTTCTTT. Residues: CAIASGVNTEAFF.